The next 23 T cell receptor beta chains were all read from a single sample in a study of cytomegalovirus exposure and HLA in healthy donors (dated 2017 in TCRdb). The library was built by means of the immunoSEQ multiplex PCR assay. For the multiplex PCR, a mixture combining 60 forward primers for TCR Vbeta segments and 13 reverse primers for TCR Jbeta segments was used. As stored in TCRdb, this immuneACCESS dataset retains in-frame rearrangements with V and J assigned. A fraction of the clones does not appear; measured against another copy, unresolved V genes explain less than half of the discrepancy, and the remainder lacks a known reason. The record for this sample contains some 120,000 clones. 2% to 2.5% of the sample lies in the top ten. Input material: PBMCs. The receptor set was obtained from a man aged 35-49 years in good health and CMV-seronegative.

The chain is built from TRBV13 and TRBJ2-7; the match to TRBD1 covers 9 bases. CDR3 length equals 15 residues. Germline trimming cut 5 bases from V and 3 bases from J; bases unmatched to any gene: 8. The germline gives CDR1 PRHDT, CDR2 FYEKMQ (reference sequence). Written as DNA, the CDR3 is TGTGCCAGCAGCGTACTAGAGACAGGGGGCTACGAGCAGTACTTC. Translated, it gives CASSVLETGGYEQYF. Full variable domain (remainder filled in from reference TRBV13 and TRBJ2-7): AAGVIQSPRHLIKEKRETATLKCYPIPRHDTVYWYQQGPGQDPQFLISFYEKMQSDKGSIPDRFSAQQFSDYHSELNMSSLELGDSALYFCASSVLETGGYEQYFGPGTRLTVT.

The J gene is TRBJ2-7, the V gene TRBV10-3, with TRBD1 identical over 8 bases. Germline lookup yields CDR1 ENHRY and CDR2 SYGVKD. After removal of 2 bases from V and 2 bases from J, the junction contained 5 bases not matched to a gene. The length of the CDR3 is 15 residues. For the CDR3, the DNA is TGTGCCATCAGTGAGGGACAGGGAGGCCCCTACGAGCAGTACTTC. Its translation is CAISEGQGGPYEQYF.

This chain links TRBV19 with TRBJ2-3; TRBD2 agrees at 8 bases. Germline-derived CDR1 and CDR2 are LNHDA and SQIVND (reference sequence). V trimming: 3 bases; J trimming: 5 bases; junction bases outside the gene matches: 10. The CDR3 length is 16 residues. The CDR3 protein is CASSIGVGRAVDTQYF. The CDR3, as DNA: TGTGCCAGTAGTATTGGCGTCGGGAGGGCCGTAGATACGCAGTATTTT.

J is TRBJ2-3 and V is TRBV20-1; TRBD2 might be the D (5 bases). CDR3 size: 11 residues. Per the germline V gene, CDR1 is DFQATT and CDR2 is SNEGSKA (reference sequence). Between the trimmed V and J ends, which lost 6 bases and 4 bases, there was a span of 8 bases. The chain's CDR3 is CSAERADTQYF. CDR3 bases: TGCAGTGCCGAGAGGGCAGATACGCAGTATTTT.

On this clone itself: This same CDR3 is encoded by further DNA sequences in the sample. The CDR3 nucleotides read TGTGCCAGTCGGGACAGGGGCACAGATACGCAGTATTTT. Its translation: CASRDRGTDTQYF. The chain carries TRBV19 and TRBJ2-3; 9 nucleotides agree with TRBD1. The CDR3 loop spans 13 amino acids. Germline-derived CDR1 and CDR2 are LNHDA and SQIVND (reference sequence). The junction had 1 base not matched to a gene; V was cut back by 8 bases and J by 1 base. The full variable domain, in which reference TRBV19 and TRBJ2-3 provide the parts outside the CDR3, is DGGITQSPKYLFRKEGQNVTLSCEQNLNHDAMYWYRQDPGQGLRLIYYSQIVNDFQKGDIAEGYSVSREKKESFPLTVTSAQKNPTAFYLCASRDRGTDTQYFGPGTRLTVL.

The CDR3 sequence: CASSFRQGAVGNTEAFF. The CDR3 region has the DNA TGTGCCAGCAGCTTCAGACAGGGGGCGGTGGGAAACACTGAAGCTTTCTTT. This chain uses TRBV11-3 with TRBJ1-1, with 10 nucleotides matching TRBD1. This CDR3 is built from 17 residues. The V gene's germline CDR1 is SGHNT and CDR2 YENEEA. After removal of 3 bases from V and 2 bases from J, the junction contained 9 bases not matched to a gene.

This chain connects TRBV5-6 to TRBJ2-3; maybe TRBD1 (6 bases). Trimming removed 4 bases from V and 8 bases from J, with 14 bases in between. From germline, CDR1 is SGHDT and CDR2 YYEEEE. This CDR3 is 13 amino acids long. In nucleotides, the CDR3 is TGTGCCAGCAGCCTGAAGGGGGTAGCTACGCAGTATTTT. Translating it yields CASSLKGVATQYF. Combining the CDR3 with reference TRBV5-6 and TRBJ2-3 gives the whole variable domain DAGVTQSPTHLIKTRGQQVTLRCSPKSGHDTVSWYQQALGQGPQFIFQYYEEEERQRGNFPDRFSGHQFPNYSSELNVNALLLGDSALYLCASSLKGVATQYFGPGTRLTVL.

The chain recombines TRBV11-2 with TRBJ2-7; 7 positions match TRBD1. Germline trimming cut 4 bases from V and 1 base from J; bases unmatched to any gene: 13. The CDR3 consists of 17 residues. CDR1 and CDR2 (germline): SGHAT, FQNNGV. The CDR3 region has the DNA TGTGCCAGCAGCTCAATTGGACAGGCAGTATTTTCCTACGAGCAGTACTTC. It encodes CASSSIGQAVFSYEQYF.

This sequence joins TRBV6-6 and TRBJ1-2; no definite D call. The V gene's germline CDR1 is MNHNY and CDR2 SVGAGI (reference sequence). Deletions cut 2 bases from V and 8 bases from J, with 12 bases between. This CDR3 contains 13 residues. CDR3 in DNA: TGTGCCAGCAGTTACGGGCCCCCAGTGGGCTACACCTTC. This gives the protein CASSYGPPVGYTF.

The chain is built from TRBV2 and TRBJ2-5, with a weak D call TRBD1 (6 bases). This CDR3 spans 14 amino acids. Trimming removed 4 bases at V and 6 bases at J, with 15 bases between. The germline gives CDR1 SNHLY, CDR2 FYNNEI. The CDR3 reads CASSGGPARQTQYF. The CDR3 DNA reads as TGTGCCAGCAGTGGGGGGCCCGCGAGGCAGACCCAGTACTTC.

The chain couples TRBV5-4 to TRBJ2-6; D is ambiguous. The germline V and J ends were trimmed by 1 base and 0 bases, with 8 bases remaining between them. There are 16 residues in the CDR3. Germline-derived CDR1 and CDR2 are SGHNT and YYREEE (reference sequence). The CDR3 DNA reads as TGTGCCAGCAGCTTGTCACGGAGCTCTGGGGCCAACGTCCTGACTTTC. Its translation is CASSLSRSSGANVLTF. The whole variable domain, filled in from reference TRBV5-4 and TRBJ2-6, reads ETGVTQSPTHLIKTRGQQVTLRCSSQSGHNTVSWYQQALGQGPQFIFQYYREEENGRGNFPPRFSGLQFPNYSSELNVNALELDDSALYLCASSLSRSSGANVLTFGAGSRLTVL.

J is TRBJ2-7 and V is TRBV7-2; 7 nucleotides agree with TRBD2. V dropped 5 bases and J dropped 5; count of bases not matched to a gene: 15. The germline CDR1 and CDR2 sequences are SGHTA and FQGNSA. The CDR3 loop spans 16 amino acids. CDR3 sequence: CASSLRVGGSANEQYF. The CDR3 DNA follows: TGTGCCAGCAGCCTCCGGGTTGGCGGGAGCGCTAACGAGCAGTACTTC.

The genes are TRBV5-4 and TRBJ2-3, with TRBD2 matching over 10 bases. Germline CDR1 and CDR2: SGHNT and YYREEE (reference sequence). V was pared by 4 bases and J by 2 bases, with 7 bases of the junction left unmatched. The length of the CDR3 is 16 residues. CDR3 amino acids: CASSTGLAALTDTQYF. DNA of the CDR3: TGTGCCAGCAGCACCGGACTAGCGGCCCTCACAGATACGCAGTATTTT.

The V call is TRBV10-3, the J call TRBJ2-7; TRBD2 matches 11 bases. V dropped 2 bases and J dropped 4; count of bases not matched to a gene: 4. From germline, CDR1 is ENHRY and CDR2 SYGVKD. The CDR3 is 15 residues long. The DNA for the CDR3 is TGTGCCATCAGTGAGGGACTAGCGGGCCCATACGAGCAGTACTTC. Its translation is CAISEGLAGPYEQYF.

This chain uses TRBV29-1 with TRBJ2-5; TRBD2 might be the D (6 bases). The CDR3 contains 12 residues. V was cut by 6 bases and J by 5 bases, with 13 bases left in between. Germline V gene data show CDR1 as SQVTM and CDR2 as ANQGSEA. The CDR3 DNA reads TGCAGCGTCGGCAGGGCGGGGGAGACCCAGTACTTC. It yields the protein CSVGRAGETQYF.

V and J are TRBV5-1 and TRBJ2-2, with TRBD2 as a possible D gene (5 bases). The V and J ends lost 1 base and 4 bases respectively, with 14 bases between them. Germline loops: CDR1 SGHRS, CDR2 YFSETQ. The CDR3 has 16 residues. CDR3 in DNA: TGCGCCAGCAGCTTGTACATGAGGGCTAGCACCGGGGAGCTGTTTTTT. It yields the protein CASSLYMRASTGELFF.

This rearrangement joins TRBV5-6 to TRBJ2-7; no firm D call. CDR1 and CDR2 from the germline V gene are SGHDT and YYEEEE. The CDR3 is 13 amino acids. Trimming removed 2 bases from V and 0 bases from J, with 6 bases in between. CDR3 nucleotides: TGTGCCAGCAGCTTCGACATCTCCTACGAGCAGTACTTC. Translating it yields CASSFDISYEQYF.

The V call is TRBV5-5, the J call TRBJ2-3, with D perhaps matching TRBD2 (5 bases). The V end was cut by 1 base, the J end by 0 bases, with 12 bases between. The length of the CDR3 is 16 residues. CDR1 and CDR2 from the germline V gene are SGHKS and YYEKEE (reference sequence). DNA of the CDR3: TGTGCCAGCAGCTTGACCCCTCGGACTAGCACAGATACGCAGTATTTT. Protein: CASSLTPRTSTDTQYF. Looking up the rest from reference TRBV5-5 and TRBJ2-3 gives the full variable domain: DAGVTQSPTHLIKTRGQQVTLRCSPISGHKSVSWYQQVLGQGPQFIFQYYEKEERGRGNFPDRFSARQFPNYSSELNVNALLLGDSALYLCASSLTPRTSTDTQYFGPGTRLTVL.

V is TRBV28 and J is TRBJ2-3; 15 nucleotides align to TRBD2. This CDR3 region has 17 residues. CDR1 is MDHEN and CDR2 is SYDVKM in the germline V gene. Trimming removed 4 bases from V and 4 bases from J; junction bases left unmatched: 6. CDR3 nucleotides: TGTGCCAGCAGTTCTCCGGGACTAGCGGGAGGCGCAGATACGCAGTATTTT. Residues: CASSSPGLAGGADTQYF.

The CDR3 region has the DNA TGTGCCATCAGCTCTATGACAGGGGGCTTGACAGATACGCAGTATTTT. This sequence encodes CAISSMTGGLTDTQYF. This chain connects TRBV10-3 to TRBJ2-3, with TRBD1 matching 10 bases. The junction had 9 bases not matched to a gene; V was cut back by 6 bases and J by 3 bases. The CDR3 extends over 16 amino acids. Germline lookup yields CDR1 ENHRY and CDR2 SYGVKD.

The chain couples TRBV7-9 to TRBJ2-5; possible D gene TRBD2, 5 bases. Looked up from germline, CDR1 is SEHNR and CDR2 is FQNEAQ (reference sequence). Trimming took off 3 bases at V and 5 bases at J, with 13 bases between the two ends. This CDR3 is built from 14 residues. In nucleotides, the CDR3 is TGTGCCAGCAGCTTCCTAGCCCAAGCGGAGACCCAGTACTTC. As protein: CASSFLAQAETQYF.

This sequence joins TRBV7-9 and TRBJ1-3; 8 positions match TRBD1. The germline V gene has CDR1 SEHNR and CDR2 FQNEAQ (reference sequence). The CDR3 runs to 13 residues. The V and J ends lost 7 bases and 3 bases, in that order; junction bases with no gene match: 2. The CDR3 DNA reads TGTGCCAGCATGACAGGGGTTGGAAACACCATATATTTT. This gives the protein CASMTGVGNTIYF.

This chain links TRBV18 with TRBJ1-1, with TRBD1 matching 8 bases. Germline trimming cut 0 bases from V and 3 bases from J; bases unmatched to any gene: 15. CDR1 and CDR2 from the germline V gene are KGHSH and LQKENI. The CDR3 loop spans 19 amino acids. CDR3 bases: TGTGCCAGCTCACCACCTCTAGAGTCCAGGGACAGGCGGTACACTGAAGCTTTCTTT. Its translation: CASSPPLESRDRRYTEAFF.